Listed below are T cell receptor beta chains from one sample, sequenced in a study of blood T cell repertoires in COVID-19. Sequencing was performed with immunoSEQ multiplex PCR; in TCRdb, only in-frame clones are kept and a portion is missing. The sample has about 37,000 clones, roughly 89% seen once. The material sequenced was peripheral blood. The receptors shown here come from a human donor in a cohort sampled during active COVID-19. The CDR3 runs from the conserved cysteine through the conserved F or W. The D gene is left open where the match is weak. The listing skips clone size in some rows; elsewhere it reads once, few, many or a size class.

V gene: TRBV19
D gene: TRBD1
CDR3 length: 14
J gene: TRBJ1-4
clone size: -
CDR3 DNA: TGTGCCAGTACTCCTACAGGGGGGAGTGAAAAACTGTTTTTT
CDR3 protein: CASTPTGGSEKLFF

V gene: TRBV7-2
D gene: TRBD2
CDR3 length: 16
J gene: TRBJ2-3
clone size: -
CDR3 DNA: TGTGCCAGCAACCAGCAGCCGACTAGCGGGTCAGATACGCAGTATTTT
CDR3 protein: CASNQQPTSGSDTQYF

V gene: TRBV6-5
D gene: -
CDR3 length: 13
J gene: TRBJ2-6
clone size: -
CDR3 DNA: TGTGCCAGCGGAGGGTCTGGGGCCAACGTCCTGACTTTC
CDR3 protein: CASGGSGANVLTF

V gene: TRBV19
D gene: -
CDR3 length: 16
J gene: TRBJ2-5
clone size: -
CDR3 DNA: TGTGCCAGTAGTATGGGGCAGGGAAGCGGGCAAGAGACCCAGTACTTC
CDR3 protein: CASSMGQGSGQETQYF

V gene: TRBV6-2/TRBV6-3
D gene: -
CDR3 length: 14
J gene: TRBJ1-4
clone size: few
CDR3 DNA: TGTGCCAGCAGTCGCAGCGGGGCTAATGAAAAACTGTTTTTT
CDR3 protein: CASSRSGANEKLFF

V gene: TRBV5-1
D gene: TRBD1
CDR3 length: 15
J gene: TRBJ2-7
clone size: -
CDR3 DNA: TGCGCCAGCAGCTCCGCAGGACAGGGAGCGAACGAGCAGTACTTC
CDR3 protein: CASSSAGQGANEQYF

V gene: TRBV9
D gene: TRBD1
CDR3 length: 16
J gene: TRBJ2-2
clone size: -
CDR3 DNA: TGTGCCAGCAGCTCTGTGTGGGACAGGGTTACCGGGGAGCTGTTTTTT
CDR3 protein: CASSSVWDRVTGELFF

V gene: TRBV19
D gene: -
CDR3 length: 14
J gene: TRBJ2-1
clone size: once
CDR3 DNA: TGTGCCAGTATGGAGTCAGGGAGGTCGAATGAGCAGTTCTTC
CDR3 protein: CASMESGRSNEQFF

V gene: TRBV3-1/TRBV3-2
D gene: TRBD2
CDR3 length: 13
J gene: TRBJ2-1
clone size: -
CDR3 DNA: TGTGCCAGCAGCCCGGGGGGGTACAATGAGCAGTTCTTC
CDR3 protein: CASSPGGYNEQFF

V gene: TRBV7-2
D gene: TRBD1
CDR3 length: 18
J gene: TRBJ1-2
clone size: -
CDR3 DNA: TGTGCCAGCAGCTTAGGGGCCGGGACAGGGGCATATGGGTATGGCTACACCTTC
CDR3 protein: CASSLGAGTGAYGYGYTF

V gene: TRBV18
D gene: -
CDR3 length: 12
J gene: TRBJ2-1
clone size: -
CDR3 DNA: TGTGCCAGCTCATCGGACTTGCGAGAGCAGTTCTTC
CDR3 protein: CASSSDLREQFF

V gene: TRBV11-3
D gene: -
CDR3 length: 14
J gene: TRBJ2-2
clone size: -
CDR3 DNA: TGTGCCAGCAGTCTGAGAAGAAACACCGGGGAGCTGTTTTTT
CDR3 protein: CASSLRRNTGELFF

V gene: TRBV7-7
D gene: TRBD1
CDR3 length: 15
J gene: TRBJ2-1
clone size: -
CDR3 DNA: TGTGCCAGCAGCTTCCGACAGGGGCGAGGCAATGAGCAGTTCTTC
CDR3 protein: CASSFRQGRGNEQFF

V gene: TRBV29-1
D gene: TRBD2
CDR3 length: 16
J gene: TRBJ2-2
clone size: -
CDR3 DNA: TGCAGCGTTGGACTAGCGGGAACTATGAACACCGGGGAGCTGTTTTTT
CDR3 protein: CSVGLAGTMNTGELFF

V gene: TRBV7-2
D gene: -
CDR3 length: 15
J gene: TRBJ2-1
clone size: -
CDR3 DNA: TGTGCCAGCAGCTTAGTTGCGGTTCAACGGAATGAGCAGTTCTTC
CDR3 protein: CASSLVAVQRNEQFF

V gene: TRBV6-2/TRBV6-3
D gene: TRBD1
CDR3 length: 15
J gene: TRBJ2-7
clone size: medium-sized
CDR3 DNA: TGTGCCAGCAGTTACTCTGGACAGGCCTCCTACGAGCAGTACTTC
CDR3 protein: CASSYSGQASYEQYF

V gene: TRBV5-1
D gene: TRBD1
CDR3 length: 15
J gene: TRBJ1-4
clone size: -
CDR3 DNA: TGCGCCAGCAGCCCCGGGACAGGGGGAGAAGAAAAACTGTTTTTT
CDR3 protein: CASSPGTGGEEKLFF

V gene: TRBV20-1
D gene: -
CDR3 length: 13
J gene: TRBJ2-7
clone size: -
CDR3 DNA: TGCAGTGCTAGTCTGGGCAGGGGCTACGAGCAGTACTTC
CDR3 protein: CSASLGRGYEQYF

V gene: TRBV5-1
D gene: TRBD1
CDR3 length: 16
J gene: TRBJ1-1
clone size: -
CDR3 DNA: TGCGCCAGCAGCTTGGACCAGGGGGCGGAGAACACTGAAGCTTTCTTT
CDR3 protein: CASSLDQGAENTEAFF

V gene: TRBV28
D gene: TRBD2
CDR3 length: 16
J gene: TRBJ2-7
clone size: -
CDR3 DNA: TGTGCCAGCAGGGCCCGCGGGGGTTCAATCTCCTACGAGCAGTACTTC
CDR3 protein: CASRARGGSISYEQYF

V gene: TRBV27
D gene: -
CDR3 length: 13
J gene: TRBJ1-1
clone size: -
CDR3 DNA: TGTGCCAGCAGTCTATCCATGAACACTGAAGCTTTCTTT
CDR3 protein: CASSLSMNTEAFF

V gene: TRBV19
D gene: TRBD1
CDR3 length: 13
J gene: TRBJ2-5
clone size: -
CDR3 DNA: TGTGCCAGTAGTGGGACAGGGGAAGAGACCCAGTACTTC
CDR3 protein: CASSGTGEETQYF

V gene: TRBV6-5
D gene: -
CDR3 length: 15
J gene: TRBJ2-1
clone size: -
CDR3 DNA: TGTGCCAGCAGCCCCGCCCGGACTAACCACAATGAGCAGTTCTTC
CDR3 protein: CASSPARTNHNEQFF

V gene: TRBV19
D gene: -
CDR3 length: 13
J gene: TRBJ1-4
clone size: -
CDR3 DNA: TGTGCCAGTAGTAGACCTGGACTTGAAAAACTGTTTTTT
CDR3 protein: CASSRPGLEKLFF

V gene: TRBV18
D gene: -
CDR3 length: 13
J gene: TRBJ1-2
clone size: -
CDR3 DNA: TGTGCCAGCTCACTCAACTGGAGGGATGGCTACACCTTC
CDR3 protein: CASSLNWRDGYTF

V gene: TRBV30
D gene: -
CDR3 length: 12
J gene: TRBJ2-7
clone size: once
CDR3 DNA: TGTGCCTGGGTTGCAACGGGATCCGAGCAGTACTTC
CDR3 protein: CAWVATGSEQYF

V gene: TRBV19
D gene: TRBD1
CDR3 length: 19
J gene: TRBJ1-5
clone size: -
CDR3 DNA: TGTGCCAGTAGTACCTTAGGCTACAGACAGGGTTATAGCAATCAGCCCCAGCATTTT
CDR3 protein: CASSTLGYRQGYSNQPQHF

V gene: TRBV28
D gene: -
CDR3 length: 14
J gene: TRBJ1-6
clone size: few
CDR3 DNA: TGTGCCAGCAGTTTACAAGGGGTGCACTCACCCCTCCACTTT
CDR3 protein: CASSLQGVHSPLHF

V gene: TRBV19
D gene: -
CDR3 length: 14
J gene: TRBJ1-1
clone size: -
CDR3 DNA: TGTGCCAGTAGTGTACAGGCGGCGGACACTGAAGCTTTCTTT
CDR3 protein: CASSVQAADTEAFF

V gene: TRBV28
D gene: -
CDR3 length: 15
J gene: TRBJ1-1
clone size: -
CDR3 DNA: TGTGCCAGCAGTGAGGCCGGTCGAATAAACACTGAAGCTTTCTTT
CDR3 protein: CASSEAGRINTEAFF

V gene: TRBV12-3/TRBV12-4
D gene: -
CDR3 length: 13
J gene: TRBJ1-2
clone size: -
CDR3 DNA: TGTGCCAGCAGTTATGCGGGGTACTATGGCTACACCTTC
CDR3 protein: CASSYAGYYGYTF

V gene: TRBV5-1
D gene: -
CDR3 length: 14
J gene: TRBJ2-2
clone size: -
CDR3 DNA: TGCGCCAGCAGCTTGCAGGGTGTCACCGGGGAGCTGTTTTTT
CDR3 protein: CASSLQGVTGELFF

V gene: TRBV6-5
D gene: -
CDR3 length: 14
J gene: TRBJ1-2
clone size: -
CDR3 DNA: TGTGCCAGCAGCCGGGGGGTGGGCCCGTATGGCTACACCTTC
CDR3 protein: CASSRGVGPYGYTF

V gene: TRBV9
D gene: -
CDR3 length: 15
J gene: TRBJ1-1
clone size: once
CDR3 DNA: TGTGCCAGCAGCGCCACGGGTCTTATGAACACTGAAGCTTTCTTT
CDR3 protein: CASSATGLMNTEAFF

V gene: TRBV18
D gene: TRBD1
CDR3 length: 14
J gene: TRBJ2-7
clone size: -
CDR3 DNA: TGTGCCAGCTCCATCGGGACAGGGGCAGACGAGCAGTACTTC
CDR3 protein: CASSIGTGADEQYF

V gene: TRBV6-5
D gene: TRBD1
CDR3 length: 14
J gene: TRBJ2-7
clone size: once
CDR3 DNA: TGTGCCAGCAGGGGGACAGGGGGCCCTTACGAGCAGTACTTC
CDR3 protein: CASRGTGGPYEQYF